This T cell receptor beta chain emerged from a study of blood T cells in healthy people across ages. Through a sample-barcoded 5' primer and a J-beta primer mix, a second PCR was run for roughly 7 to 12 cycles. All cDNA molecules were each tagged by a template-switch adaptor with 12 random nucleotides. Via MiXCR, TCRdb re-called the 5' RACE reads, giving one row per CDR3 protein. The sample consists of some 780,000 distinct CDR3 sequences, 56% of them appearing once. This clonotype has just a few counts. Its antigen is still unknown. The CDR3 covers 11 residues. CDR1 SQVTM and CDR2 ANQGSEA come from the germline V gene. Study results and limitations: Observed TCR beta diversity per million T cells went down as age went up. This fall followed a roughly linear course with age. Diversity figures based on one million T cells were deemed too low.

Material: blood. The TCR originated in a man aged 35-49 years in good health. V and J are TRBV29-1 and TRBJ2-5; D remains unclear. The J call is doubtful: the DNA matches TRBJ2-7 better. CDR3 sequence: CSVVWGYEQYF. The CDR3 bases are TGCAGCGTTGTGTGGGGTTACGAGCAGTACTTC.